What follows are 9 T cell receptor beta chains derived from one specimen sequenced in a study of control samples from healthy donors and cancer patients (dated by TCRdb to the early 2020s). Libraries came from the immunoSEQ multiplex PCR assay. TCRdb took over this immuneACCESS table, retaining in-frame rearrangements with V and J assigned. Such tables are incomplete; in checked studies, under half of the missing clones stem from an unresolved V gene, and the remainder is unexplained. This sample is represented by nearly 40,000 clones; approximately 90% of them were singletons. The top ten clonotypes cover approximately 3.9% of the sample. Sequenced material: blood. These receptors all stem from a woman aged 45-65 years in good health.

The chain uses TRBV5-1 and TRBJ2-7; 8 positions agree with TRBD2. With 1 base clipped from V and 2 bases from J, the junction kept 5 bases outside the gene matches. Per the germline V gene, CDR1 is SGHRS and CDR2 is YFSETQ. CDR3 size: 15 residues. Here the CDR3 reads CASSLITSGTYEQYF. CDR3 nucleotides: TGCGCCAGCAGCTTGATCACTAGCGGAACCTACGAGCAGTACTTC.

This chain connects TRBV28 to TRBJ1-4, with 7 bases identical to TRBD1. The CDR3 spans 14 residues. The J segment lost 6 bases and the V segment lost 2 bases, leaving 3 bases of the junction unmatched. CDR1 and CDR2 (germline): MDHEN, SYDVKM. The CDR3 protein is CASSLDRADEKLFF. The DNA of the CDR3 is TGTGCCAGCAGTTTAGACAGGGCCGATGAAAAACTGTTTTTT. Based on the CDR3 plus reference TRBV28 and TRBJ1-4, the full variable domain is DVKVTQSSRYLVKRTGEKVFLECVQDMDHENMFWYRQDPGLGLRLIYFSYDVKMKEKGDIPEGYSVSREKKERFSLILESASTNQTSMYLCASSLDRADEKLFFGSGTQLSVL.

V usage is TRBV7-2 and J usage is TRBJ2-7; TRBD2 might be the D (7 bases). The V end was cut by 6 bases, the J end by 2 bases, with 17 bases between. Germline V CDR1 and CDR2: SGHTA, FQGNSA. The CDR3 has 15 residues. The CDR3 sequence: CASRGRGAAAYEQYF. CDR3 DNA: TGTGCCAGCAGAGGACGGGGGGCCGCCGCCTACGAGCAGTACTTC.

V usage is TRBV19 and J usage is TRBJ1-4; TRBD1 aligns across 8 bases. CDR1 and CDR2 (germline): LNHDA, SQIVND (reference sequence). V lost 3 bases, J lost 8 bases, and 5 bases stayed unmatched. The CDR3 consists of 14 residues. CDR3 residues: CASSMGGTGEKLFF. The CDR3 DNA follows: TGTGCCAGTAGTATGGGAGGGACAGGCGAAAAACTGTTTTTT.

A note on this clone: This CDR3 is also generated by other DNA sequences in the sample. V usage is TRBV29-1 and J usage is TRBJ1-5, with 7 bases lining up with TRBD1. The J segment lost 7 bases and the V segment lost 6 bases, leaving 6 bases of the junction unmatched. CDR3 size: 12 residues. The germline V gene encodes CDR1 SQVTM and CDR2 ANQGSEA. In DNA form, the CDR3 reads TGCAGCGTGCGACAGGGAGACCAGCCCCAGCATTTT. Protein product: CSVRQGDQPQHF.

The V gene is TRBV30, the J gene TRBJ1-1; D is uncertain. V lost 4 bases to trimming and J lost 4 bases, with 13 bases between them. Germline V gives CDR1 GTSNPN, CDR2 SVGIG (reference sequence). This CDR3 region has 13 residues. This CDR3 reads CAWMGVEATEAFF. CDR3 sequence (DNA): TGTGCCTGGATGGGAGTAGAGGCCACTGAAGCTTTCTTT.

The V gene is TRBV11-3, the J gene TRBJ2-2, with D possibly called TRBD1 or TRBD2 (6 bases each). The CDR3 has 14 amino acids. Per the germline V gene, CDR1 is SGHNT and CDR2 is YENEEA. V was cut by 5 bases and J by 5 bases, with 12 bases left in between. For the CDR3, the DNA is TGTGCCAGCAGCCTGGGGGGCGGAACCGGGGAGCTGTTTTTT. This gives the protein CASSLGGGTGELFF.

The V gene is TRBV6-4, the J gene TRBJ1-4; TRBD1 might be the D (5 bases). V shed 3 bases and J shed 6 bases, with 11 bases lying between them. Germline CDR1 reads MRHNA; CDR2 reads SNTAGT. The CDR3 runs 14 residues. This CDR3 reads CASSERGEDEKLFF. The CDR3, as DNA: TGTGCCAGCAGTGAGAGGGGCGAGGATGAAAAACTGTTTTTT.

V usage is TRBV5-6 and J usage is TRBJ1-3; D uncertain. Germline assignment: CDR1 SGHDT and CDR2 YYEEEE. This CDR3 is built from 12 residues. Trimming took 2 bases from V and 4 from J, leaving 4 bases between them. CDR3 residues: CASSFYGNTIYF. In DNA form, the CDR3 reads TGTGCCAGCAGCTTCTACGGAAACACCATATATTTT.